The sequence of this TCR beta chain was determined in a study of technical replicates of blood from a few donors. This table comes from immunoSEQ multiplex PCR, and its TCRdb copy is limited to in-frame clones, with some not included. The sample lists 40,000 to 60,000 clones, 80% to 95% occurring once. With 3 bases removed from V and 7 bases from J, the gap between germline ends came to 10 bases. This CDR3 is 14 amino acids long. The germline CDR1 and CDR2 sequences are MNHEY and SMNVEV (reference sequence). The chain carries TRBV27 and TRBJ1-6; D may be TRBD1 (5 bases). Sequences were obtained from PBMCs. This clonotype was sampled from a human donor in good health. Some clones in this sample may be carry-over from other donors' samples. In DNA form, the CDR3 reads TGTGCCAGCAGTTTGGAGGGGAACAATTCACCCCTCCACTTT. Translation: CASSLEGNNSPLHF.